The clone carrying this T cell receptor (beta chain) was seen more than once but under ten times. The antigen remains undetermined. This record belongs to a study of T cells in Graves' hyperthyroidism and ophthalmopathy. Findings and caveats of the study: Ophthalmopathy, which appeared later, was predicted by the model a median about 6.8 months before onset.

This CDR3 is 11 amino acids long. The V gene's germline CDR1 is DFQATT and CDR2 SNEGSKA (reference sequence). V was pared by 2 bases and J by 8 bases, with 6 bases between. Researchers took RNA transcripts and amplified the TCR beta CDR3 regions from them. A first-round RT-PCR of the TCR CDR3 used the HTBI primer set. TCRdb analysed the multiplex PCR reads with MiXCR anew, one entry per CDR3 protein. Of over 500,000 distinct CDR3 sequences listed, around 43% were seen once; the top ten hold about two fifths. The source material was peripheral blood or thyroid tissue (not recorded which). J is TRBJ2-2 and V is TRBV20-1; unclear D gene. This receptor was identified in an adult woman with Graves' disease, either hyperthyroidism or ophthalmopathy (not recorded which). The CDR3 sequence: CSARPQGELFF. CDR3 DNA sequence: TGCAGTGCTAGACCCCAGGGGGAGCTGTTTTTT.